The 7 T cell receptor beta chains below all came from one sample that was sequenced in a study of shared clonotypes between healthy human individuals (dated by TCRdb to the early 2020s). The library came from the immunoSEQ multiplex PCR assay. The immuneACCESS repertoire file appears here via TCRdb, limited to in-frame rearrangements. These files lack a portion of the clones; in checked studies, under half of the deficit traces to unresolved V genes, and the cause of the others is not known. A total of approximately 640,000 clones appear in this sample, approximately 79% of them only once. The ten most abundant clones make up approximately 1.8% of the sample. Sequenced material: memory CD4+ T cells sorted from blood. The cell subset or site label on this specimen signifies: CD45RA-negative fraction. Receptors originate from a woman aged 25 to 39 in good health.

The CDR3 region has the DNA TGCGCCAGCAGCTTAACGGGACAGGGGGCTTACGAGCAGTACTTC. This translates into CASSLTGQGAYEQYF. The V gene is TRBV5-1, the J gene TRBJ2-5, with TRBD1 matching over 12 bases. The J call may be incorrect, as the DNA end agrees better with TRBJ2-7. Germline V lookup: CDR1 SGHRS, CDR2 YFSETQ. The CDR3 loop spans 15 amino acids.

This clone showed up just a few times. Other DNA sequences in the sample encode the same CDR3. The chain joins TRBV5-1 to TRBJ2-1, with D possibly TRBD2 on 5 matching bases. The germline gives CDR1 SGHRS, CDR2 YFSETQ. The V end lost 2 bases, the J end lost 4 bases, and 7 bases lay between the germline ends. The CDR3 spans 13 residues. This chain's CDR3 is CASSLGLYNEQFF. Written as DNA, the CDR3 is TGCGCCAGCAGCTTAGGACTGTACAATGAGCAGTTCTTC. Full variable domain (remainder filled in from reference TRBV5-1 and TRBJ2-1): KAGVTQTPRYLIKTRGQQVTLSCSPISGHRSVSWYQQTPGQGLQFLFEYFSETQRNKGNFPGRFSGRQFSNSRSEMNVSTLELGDSALYLCASSLGLYNEQFFGPGTRLTVL.

The CDR3 reads CAISESMGGETQYF. The CDR3 DNA is TGTGCCATCAGTGAGTCGATGGGGGGCGAGACCCAGTACTTC. The chain combines TRBV10-3 with TRBJ2-5; D may correspond to TRBD1 or TRBD2 (6 bases each). This CDR3 region has 14 residues. The V gene's germline CDR1 is ENHRY and CDR2 SYGVKD. V gave up 0 bases and J gave up 5 bases, with 10 bases separating them.

This clone was picked up a small number of times. The chain joins TRBV7-2 to TRBJ2-5; tentatively, D is TRBD2 (6 bases). The length of the CDR3 is 15 residues. Trimming shortened V by 4 bases and J by 5 bases, and 17 bases separated the two germline ends. Per the germline V gene, CDR1 is SGHTA and CDR2 is FQGNSA. This chain's CDR3 is CASSWGGQTRETQYF. CDR3 coding DNA: TGTGCCAGCAGCTGGGGAGGACAAACTCGGGAGACCCAGTACTTC.

This clone was detected a few times. The V and J genes are TRBV30 and TRBJ2-1, with D perhaps TRBD1 (6 bases). Germline V CDR1 and CDR2: GTSNPN, SVGIG (reference sequence). The CDR3 runs 12 residues. The CDR3 coding sequence is TGTGCTTATCGGACAGCCTACAATGAGCAGTTCTTC. Its translation is CAYRTAYNEQFF.

In its sample, this clone was seen a few times. This chain links TRBV6-1 with TRBJ1-2, with no clear D. Germline V lookup: CDR1 MNHNS, CDR2 SASEGT. The CDR3 has 12 amino acids. V lost 1 base and J 7 bases, leaving 7 bases between the germline ends. CDR3 bases: TGTGCCAGCAGTGAAGATATCGTTGGCTACACCTTC. Translating it yields CASSEDIVGYTF.

This clone showed up just once. The chain has TRBV5-1 and TRBJ2-2; maybe TRBD2 (5 bases). Germline lookup yields CDR1 SGHRS and CDR2 YFSETQ. V was clipped by 4 bases and J by 4 bases, with 14 bases between them. The CDR3 consists of 15 residues. CDR3 bases: TGCGCCAGCAGCCCGGAGGCCGGCGGCACCGGGGAGCTGTTTTTT. Its protein product is CASSPEAGGTGELFF.